These T cell receptor beta chains were read from a single sample in a study of Ad26.COV2.S vaccination and SARS-CoV-2 variants. Generated by immunoSEQ multiplex PCR, the TCRdb table keeps only in-frame clones and is missing some. Among about 280,000 clones listed, 70% to 90% were seen once. Sample: peripheral blood, taken in a trial of Ad26.COV2.S vaccine versus placebo. Source of these receptors: a person between 18 and 59 years old who received the Ad26.COV2.S COVID-19 vaccine or a placebo. Each CDR3 is given with its conserved first and last residue. A D gene is named only where the DNA matches it firmly. Only part of the rows carry a size: once, few, many, or a class if the clone is expanded.

D gene	V gene	J gene	clone size	CDR3 protein	CDR3 DNA
TRBD2	TRBV4-1	TRBJ2-1	NA	CASRWIAGGGEQFF	TGCGCCAGCAGATGGATAGCGGGAGGCGGTGAGCAGTTCTTC
TRBD2	TRBV18	TRBJ2-1	NA	CARPLGVRGDSYNEQFF	TGTGCTAGACCCCTCGGAGTGCGGGGGGACTCCTACAATGAGCAGTTCTTC
TRBD1	TRBV12-5	TRBJ2-5	NA	CASGFRRVGTGQETQYF	TGTGCTAGTGGTTTCAGGAGAGTGGGGACAGGGCAAGAGACCCAGTACTTC
TRBD1	TRBV10-3	TRBJ1-5	NA	CAISAGTGGSQPQHF	TGTGCCATCAGTGCCGGGACAGGGGGCAGTCAGCCCCAGCATTTT
NA	TRBV2	TRBJ1-1	NA	CASSHSYNTEAFF	TGTGCCAGCAGCCATAGCTACAACACTGAAGCTTTCTTT
TRBD2	TRBV23-1	TRBJ2-7	NA	CASSQGTASGSPHEQYF	TGCGCCAGCAGTCAAGGGACAGCTAGCGGGAGTCCCCACGAGCAGTACTTC
TRBD1	TRBV18	TRBJ1-5	NA	CASSQGQGGQPQHF	TGTGCCAGCTCACAAGGACAGGGCGGTCAGCCCCAGCATTTT
NA	TRBV27	TRBJ2-1	NA	CASRVYEGHEQFF	TGTGCCAGCAGGGTTTATGAGGGCCATGAGCAGTTCTTC
NA	TRBV12-5	TRBJ1-3	NA	CASGYETGKIFSGNTIYF	TGTGCTAGTGGGTATGAAACAGGGAAAATTTTCTCTGGAAACACCATATATTTT
NA	TRBV14	TRBJ2-3	few	CASSQRARSTDTQYF	TGTGCCAGCAGCCAGAGGGCCCGCTCAACAGATACGCAGTATTTT
NA	TRBV7-9	TRBJ1-2	few	CASSLGVALKHGYTF	TGTGCCAGCAGCTTAGGCGTTGCCTTAAAACATGGCTACACCTTC
NA	TRBV30	TRBJ1-2	NA	CAWSVLGGGYGYTF	TGTGCCTGGAGTGTTTTAGGAGGGGGCTATGGCTACACCTTC
TRBD1	TRBV5-1	TRBJ1-4	once	CASSPGQGAGLDEKLFF	TGCGCCAGCAGCCCGGGACAGGGGGCGGGATTGGATGAAAAACTGTTTTTT
TRBD1	TRBV27	TRBJ1-4	NA	CASSPWTGDEKLFF	TGTGCCAGCAGCCCTTGGACAGGTGATGAAAAACTGTTTTTT
NA	TRBV3-1/TRBV3-2	TRBJ2-7	NA	CASSQQDRGLEQYF	TGTGCCAGCAGCCAACAGGACAGAGGCCTCGAGCAGTACTTC
TRBD1	TRBV29-1	TRBJ1-1	NA	CSVEDRIRRTGDTEAFF	TGCAGCGTTGAAGATCGGATAAGGAGGACAGGGGACACTGAAGCTTTCTTT
NA	TRBV6-5	TRBJ2-7	NA	CASKRLTSYEQYF	TGTGCCAGCAAACGACTGACCTCCTACGAGCAGTACTTC
NA	TRBV5-1	TRBJ1-2	NA	CASSLASTLGSYGYTF	TGCGCCAGCAGCTTGGCCAGTACACTTGGCAGCTATGGCTACACCTTC
TRBD1	TRBV12-3/TRBV12-4	TRBJ1-2	NA	CASSLDRVGGYTF	TGTGCCAGCAGTTTGGACAGGGTCGGTGGCTACACCTTC
NA	TRBV5-4	TRBJ2-2	NA	CASSLRASRTGELFF	TGTGCCAGCAGCTTGCGGGCCTCTAGGACTGGGGAGCTGTTTTTT
TRBD2	TRBV28	TRBJ2-3	NA	CASRLQSGRVLDTQYF	TGTGCCAGCAGACTACAGAGCGGGAGGGTCCTAGATACGCAGTATTTT
NA	TRBV7-9	TRBJ2-3	NA	CASGWGGTDTQYF	TGTGCCAGCGGCTGGGGCGGAACAGATACGCAGTATTTT
NA	TRBV2	TRBJ2-2	NA	CASSLFEVLGLGELFF	TGTGCCAGCAGTCTGTTCGAGGTGTTAGGACTCGGGGAGCTGTTTTTT
TRBD1	TRBV5-1	TRBJ2-2	NA	CASSSQGAGELFF	TGCGCCAGCAGCTCCCAGGGGGCCGGGGAGCTGTTTTTT
TRBD1	TRBV25-1	TRBJ2-3	NA	CASSEQGARTDTQYF	TGTGCCAGCAGTGAACAGGGGGCTCGGACAGATACGCAGTATTTT
NA	TRBV18	TRBJ2-2	NA	CASSLWVTENTGELFF	TGTGCCAGCTCACTCTGGGTGACAGAGAACACCGGGGAGCTGTTTTTT
NA	TRBV5-6	TRBJ2-7	NA	CASSLMSEQYF	TGTGCCAGCAGCTTGATGAGCGAGCAGTACTTC
TRBD1	TRBV2	TRBJ1-2	NA	CASSGQGANYGYTF	TGTGCCAGTAGCGGGCAGGGGGCAAACTATGGCTACACCTTC